These T cell receptor beta chains were read from a single sample in a study of blood T cell repertoires in COVID-19. Assay used: immunoSEQ multiplex PCR; TCRdb lists only in-frame clones, some missing. The data contain over 85,000 clones, roughly 82% of them singletons. Sequences were obtained from peripheral blood. The receptors were gathered from a woman in her sixties or seventies with acute or convalescent COVID-19. Each CDR3 is given with its conserved first and last residue. Each record gives: V gene, clone size, J gene, D gene, CDR3 protein, CDR3 DNA. D genes are given only for firm matches. Size values are once, few and many counts, or a class for expanded clones, and some rows have none.

V gene: TRBV4-1
clone size: once
J gene: TRBJ2-1
D gene: -
CDR3 protein: CASSQVPQGGYEQFF
CDR3 DNA: TGCGCCAGCAGCCAAGTACCGCAAGGCGGGTATGAGCAGTTCTTC

V gene: TRBV6-5
clone size: once
J gene: TRBJ1-6
D gene: TRBD1
CDR3 protein: CASSLDRESPLHF
CDR3 DNA: TGTGCCAGCAGTTTGGACAGGGAATCACCCCTCCACTTT

V gene: TRBV19
clone size: -
J gene: TRBJ1-2
D gene: TRBD1
CDR3 protein: CASSKGTGGAAGSYGYTF
CDR3 DNA: TGTGCCAGTAGTAAAGGGACAGGGGGCGCCGCGGGTAGCTATGGCTACACCTTC

V gene: TRBV28
clone size: -
J gene: TRBJ2-7
D gene: -
CDR3 protein: CASRPEGWVEQYF
CDR3 DNA: TGTGCCAGCAGACCCGAGGGTTGGGTCGAGCAGTACTTC

V gene: TRBV2
clone size: -
J gene: TRBJ2-3
D gene: TRBD2
CDR3 protein: CASSLAGPNLYTDTQYF
CDR3 DNA: TGTGCCAGCTCCCTAGCGGGGCCGAACCTTTACACAGATACGCAGTATTTT

V gene: TRBV19
clone size: -
J gene: TRBJ2-1
D gene: TRBD1
CDR3 protein: CASSTQGAGGNEQFF
CDR3 DNA: TGTGCCAGTAGTACCCAGGGGGCCGGGGGTAATGAGCAGTTCTTC

V gene: TRBV7-3
clone size: -
J gene: TRBJ2-2
D gene: -
CDR3 protein: CASRPGGDTGELFF
CDR3 DNA: TGTGCCAGCAGACCGGGGGGCGACACCGGGGAGCTGTTTTTT

V gene: TRBV7-9
clone size: -
J gene: TRBJ2-2
D gene: -
CDR3 protein: CASSSPRRPNTGELFF
CDR3 DNA: TGTGCCAGCAGCTCCCCGCGGAGACCGAACACCGGGGAGCTGTTTTTT

V gene: TRBV2
clone size: -
J gene: TRBJ1-2
D gene: TRBD1
CDR3 protein: CASSGDRGYGYTF
CDR3 DNA: TGTGCCAGCAGTGGTGACAGGGGCTATGGCTACACCTTC

V gene: TRBV6-6
clone size: -
J gene: TRBJ1-5
D gene: TRBD1
CDR3 protein: CASSLGTGDQPQHF
CDR3 DNA: TGTGCCAGCAGTTTAGGGACAGGTGATCAGCCCCAGCATTTT

V gene: TRBV29-1
clone size: -
J gene: TRBJ2-5
D gene: TRBD2
CDR3 protein: CSAGRGVGETQYF
CDR3 DNA: TGCAGCGCTGGCCGGGGGGTTGGGGAGACCCAGTACTTC

V gene: TRBV6-1
clone size: -
J gene: TRBJ2-1
D gene: -
CDR3 protein: CASSEFSNEQFF
CDR3 DNA: TGTGCCAGCAGTGAATTCAGCAATGAGCAGTTCTTC

V gene: TRBV28
clone size: -
J gene: TRBJ2-2
D gene: TRBD1
CDR3 protein: CASLDRGRGELFF
CDR3 DNA: TGTGCCAGCCTAGACAGGGGTCGTGGGGAGCTGTTTTTT

V gene: TRBV7-7
clone size: -
J gene: TRBJ1-5
D gene: TRBD1
CDR3 protein: CAQCRGSNQPQHF
CDR3 DNA: TGTGCTCAATGCAGGGGGAGCAATCAGCCCCAGCATTTT

V gene: TRBV24-1
clone size: -
J gene: TRBJ1-2
D gene: TRBD1
CDR3 protein: CATSRQGGHGYTF
CDR3 DNA: TGTGCCACCAGTCGACAGGGGGGCCATGGCTACACCTTC

V gene: TRBV18
clone size: once
J gene: TRBJ2-1
D gene: TRBD1
CDR3 protein: CASAPGTGGYEQFF
CDR3 DNA: TGTGCCAGCGCCCCCGGGACAGGGGGTTATGAGCAGTTCTTC

V gene: TRBV7-8
clone size: -
J gene: TRBJ2-7
D gene: TRBD1
CDR3 protein: CASSLQQGYHEQYF
CDR3 DNA: TGTGCCAGCAGCTTACAACAGGGGTACCACGAGCAGTACTTC

V gene: TRBV4-3
clone size: -
J gene: TRBJ2-3
D gene: -
CDR3 protein: CASSQDGQGESTDTQYF
CDR3 DNA: TGCGCCAGCAGCCAAGATGGGCAGGGTGAAAGCACAGATACGCAGTATTTT

V gene: TRBV24-1
clone size: -
J gene: TRBJ2-7
D gene: -
CDR3 protein: CATSENREQQYF
CDR3 DNA: TGTGCCACCAGTGAAAACAGGGAGCAGCAGTACTTC

V gene: TRBV3-1/TRBV3-2
clone size: -
J gene: TRBJ1-2
D gene: -
CDR3 protein: CASSLDRANYGYTF
CDR3 DNA: TGTGCCAGCAGCCTCGACAGAGCTAACTATGGCTACACCTTC